The rows below give T cell receptor beta chains drawn from one sample of a study of shared clonotypes between healthy human individuals. Sequenced by immunoSEQ multiplex PCR; TCRdb stores in-frame clones only, minus some. This table has roughly 480,000 clones, less than 80% appearing once. Sequenced sample: PBMCs. Receptors were obtained from a woman aged 40 to 49 in good health. Some clones in this sample may be carry-over from other donors' samples. The CDR3 runs from the conserved cysteine through the conserved F or W. A D gene is named only where the DNA matches it firmly.

V gene	J gene	D gene	CDR3 protein
TRBV18	TRBJ2-1	TRBD2	CASSPIASGNEQFF
TRBV7-9	TRBJ1-2	-	CASSPGLVSLYGYTF
TRBV5-1	TRBJ2-1	-	CASSRDDNYNEQFF
TRBV12-5	TRBJ1-1	TRBD1	CASGLVRTGANTEAFF
TRBV7-2	TRBJ2-3	-	CASSGAGPTDTQYF
TRBV18	TRBJ1-2	-	CASSPPARDGYTF
TRBV7-9	TRBJ1-1	-	CASSLPYYEAFF
TRBV5-1	TRBJ2-2	-	CASSLSRGGTGELFF
TRBV9	TRBJ2-1	TRBD2	CASSTGGGFSYNEQFF
TRBV28	TRBJ2-5	-	CASSPHGEYETQYF
TRBV21-1	TRBJ2-7	-	CASSPALYEQYF
TRBV7-9	TRBJ2-3	-	CASSSPPANTQYF
TRBV7-9	TRBJ2-5	-	CASSPYRSTAELETQYF
TRBV6-6	TRBJ1-5	-	CASSRETGSGPQHF
TRBV14	TRBJ2-2	TRBD2	CASSQRSMGGKLFF
TRBV15	TRBJ2-7	-	CATSRGGAGHYEQYF
TRBV19	TRBJ2-7	TRBD1	CASSSPGQKGGYEQYF
TRBV7-8	TRBJ2-7	-	CASSSTRNSYEQYF
TRBV19	TRBJ2-1	TRBD2	CASSIYLAGDVLF
TRBV18	TRBJ2-7	-	CASSPSLAREQYF
TRBV30	TRBJ2-1	TRBD2	CACRLAGAYNEQFF
TRBV7-7	TRBJ2-1	TRBD1	CASSLLGTGYNEQFF
TRBV7-2	TRBJ2-3	-	CASSPVIDTQYF
TRBV7-2	TRBJ2-7	-	CASSLEGPQREQYF
TRBV7-9	TRBJ1-2	-	CASSFPGEHYGYTF
TRBV4-2	TRBJ2-5	-	CASSLAVGGSQETQYF
TRBV27	TRBJ2-7	TRBD1	CASSPDRGRFSYEQYF
TRBV19	TRBJ1-5	TRBD1	CASSRGANQPQHF
TRBV29-1	TRBJ1-2	-	CSVVGRDIGYGYTF
TRBV5-1	TRBJ2-2	-	CASSLAGLSELFF
TRBV18	TRBJ2-1	TRBD2	CASSPQRTSGNNEQFF
TRBV6-4	TRBJ2-1	TRBD2	CASSDSSGSNNEQFF
TRBV7-9	TRBJ2-7	-	CASSLDLSSYEQYF
TRBV6-4	TRBJ2-1	TRBD2	CASSEGTTDYNEQFF
TRBV18	TRBJ2-6	-	CASSRGQASSGANVLTF
TRBV9	TRBJ2-5	-	CASSAGRGQETQYF
TRBV9	TRBJ2-7	TRBD1	CASNYRRDRDYEQYF
TRBV7-3	TRBJ2-3	-	CASSPNFGDTQYF
TRBV5-1	TRBJ1-1	TRBD1	CASGQGHGNTEAFF
TRBV14	TRBJ2-5	-	CASSHAETQYF
TRBV2	TRBJ2-7	TRBD2	CASARLASSHFYEQYF
TRBV20-1	TRBJ1-1	-	CSASRGTEAFF
TRBV7-2	TRBJ2-3	-	CASSRGNTDTQYF
TRBV27	TRBJ2-7	TRBD2	CASRATSVPSTRIYEQYF
TRBV7-2	TRBJ2-7	-	CASSSDLLPWEQYF
TRBV30	TRBJ1-5	-	CAWSLGRGMSNSNQPQHF
TRBV9	TRBJ2-7	-	CASSSRQGGDYEQYF
TRBV4-2	TRBJ1-2	-	CASSQDVTDYGYTF
TRBV2	TRBJ2-5	TRBD1	CASRKGQTQETQYF
TRBV5-5	TRBJ2-7	TRBD2	CASSQGLVLDEQYF
TRBV11-2	TRBJ1-1	TRBD1	CASSLNDRGRDTEAFF
TRBV14	TRBJ1-4	-	CASSQGFGRVKLFF
TRBV28	TRBJ1-6	-	CASTHEQGRRSNSPLHF
TRBV6-6	TRBJ2-7	TRBD1	CASSYSTGAYEQYF